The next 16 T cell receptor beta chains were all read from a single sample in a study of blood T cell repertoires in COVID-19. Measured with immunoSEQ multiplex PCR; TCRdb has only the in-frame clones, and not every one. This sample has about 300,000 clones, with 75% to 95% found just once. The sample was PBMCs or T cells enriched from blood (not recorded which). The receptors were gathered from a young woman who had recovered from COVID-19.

The DNA of the CDR3 is TGTGCCACTAGCCTAACGAGCTCCTATAATTCACCCCTCCACTTT. This translates into CATSLTSSYNSPLHF. V usage is TRBV28 and J usage is TRBJ1-6; D not certain. V was pared by 10 bases and J by 0 bases, with 13 bases between. This CDR3 has 15 residues. Germline V gene data show CDR1 as MDHEN and CDR2 as SYDVKM.

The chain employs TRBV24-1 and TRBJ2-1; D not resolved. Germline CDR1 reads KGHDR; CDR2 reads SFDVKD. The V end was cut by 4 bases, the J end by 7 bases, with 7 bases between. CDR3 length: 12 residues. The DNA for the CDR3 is TGTGCCACCAGTGAATCCAGGAATGAGCAGTTCTTC. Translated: CATSESRNEQFF.

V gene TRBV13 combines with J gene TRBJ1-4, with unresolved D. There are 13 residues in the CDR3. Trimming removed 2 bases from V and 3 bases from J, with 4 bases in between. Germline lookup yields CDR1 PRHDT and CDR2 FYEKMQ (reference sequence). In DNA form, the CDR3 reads TGTGCCAGCAGCTTACAGGCTAATGAAAAACTGTTTTTT. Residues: CASSLQANEKLFF.

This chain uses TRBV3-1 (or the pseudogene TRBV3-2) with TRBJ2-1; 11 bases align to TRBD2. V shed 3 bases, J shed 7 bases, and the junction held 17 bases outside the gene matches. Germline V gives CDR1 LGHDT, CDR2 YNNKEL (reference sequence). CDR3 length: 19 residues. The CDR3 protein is CASSHHFVGRLAGRNEQFF. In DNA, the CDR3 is TGTGCCAGCAGCCACCACTTTGTAGGTAGACTAGCGGGAAGAAATGAGCAGTTCTTC.

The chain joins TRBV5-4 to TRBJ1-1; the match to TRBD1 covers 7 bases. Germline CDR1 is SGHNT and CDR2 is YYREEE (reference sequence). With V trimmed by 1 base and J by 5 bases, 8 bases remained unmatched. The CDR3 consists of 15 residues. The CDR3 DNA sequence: TGTGCCAGCAGCTTGCCACGGACAGGTTTTACTGAAGCTTTCTTT. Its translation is CASSLPRTGFTEAFF. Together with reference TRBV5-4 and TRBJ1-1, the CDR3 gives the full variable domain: ETGVTQSPTHLIKTRGQQVTLRCSSQSGHNTVSWYQQALGQGPQFIFQYYREEENGRGNFPPRFSGLQFPNYSSELNVNALELDDSALYLCASSLPRTGFTEAFFGQGTRLTVV.

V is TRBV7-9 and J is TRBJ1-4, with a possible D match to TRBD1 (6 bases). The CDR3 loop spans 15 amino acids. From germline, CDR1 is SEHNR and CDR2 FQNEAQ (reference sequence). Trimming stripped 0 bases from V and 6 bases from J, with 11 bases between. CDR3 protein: CASSLADRFYEKLFF. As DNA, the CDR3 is TGTGCCAGCAGCTTAGCAGACAGGTTCTATGAAAAACTGTTTTTT.

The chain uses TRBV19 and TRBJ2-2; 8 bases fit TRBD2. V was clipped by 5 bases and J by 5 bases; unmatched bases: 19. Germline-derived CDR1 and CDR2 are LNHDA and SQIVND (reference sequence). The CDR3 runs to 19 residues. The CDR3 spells CASSAFGFREGQGTGELFF. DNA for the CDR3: TGTGCCAGTAGTGCCTTCGGGTTTCGGGAGGGCCAAGGTACCGGGGAGCTGTTTTTT.

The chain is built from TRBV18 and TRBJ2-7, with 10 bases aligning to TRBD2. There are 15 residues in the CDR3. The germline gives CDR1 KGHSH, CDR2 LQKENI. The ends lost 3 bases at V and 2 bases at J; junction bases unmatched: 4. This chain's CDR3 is CASSPGLAGAYEQYF. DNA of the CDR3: TGTGCCAGCTCACCCGGGCTAGCGGGAGCCTACGAGCAGTACTTC.

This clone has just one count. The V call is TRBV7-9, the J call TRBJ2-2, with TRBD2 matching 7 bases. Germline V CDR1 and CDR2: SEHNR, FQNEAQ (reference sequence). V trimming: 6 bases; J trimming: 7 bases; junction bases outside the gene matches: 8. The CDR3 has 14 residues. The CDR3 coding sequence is TGTGCCAGCAGTACCACGGGGGGACGCGGGGAGCTGTTTTTT. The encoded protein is CASSTTGGRGELFF.

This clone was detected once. The CDR3 protein is CASSVAGTSYNEQFF. Here the CDR3 DNA reads TGTGCCAGTAGTGTAGCCGGGACTTCCTACAATGAGCAGTTCTTC. V usage is TRBV19 and J usage is TRBJ2-1; TRBD2 might be the D (6 bases). The CDR3 totals 15 residues. In germline, CDR1 is LNHDA, CDR2 SQIVND (reference sequence). V gave up 5 bases and J gave up 1 base, with 12 bases separating them.

The DNA for the CDR3 is TGTGCCAGTAGTAGCGGGATAACTAATGAAAAACTGTTTTTT. Translation gives CASSSGITNEKLFF. The chain joins TRBV19 to TRBJ1-4; no firm D call. The V gene's germline CDR1 is LNHDA and CDR2 SQIVND (reference sequence). The CDR3 is made up of 14 amino acids. Trimming left V 4 bases short and J 1 base short, with 7 bases between.

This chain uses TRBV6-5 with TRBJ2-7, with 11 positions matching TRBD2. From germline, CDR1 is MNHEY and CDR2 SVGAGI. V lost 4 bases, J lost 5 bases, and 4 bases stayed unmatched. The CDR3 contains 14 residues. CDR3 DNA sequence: TGTGCCAGCAGTTTTAGCGGGAGGGTCAACGAGCAGTACTTC. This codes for CASSFSGRVNEQYF.

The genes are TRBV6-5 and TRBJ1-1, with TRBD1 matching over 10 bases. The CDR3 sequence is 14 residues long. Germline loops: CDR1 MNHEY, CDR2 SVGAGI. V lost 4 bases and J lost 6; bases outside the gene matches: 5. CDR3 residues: CASSFRQGAPEAFF. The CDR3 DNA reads TGTGCCAGCAGTTTTAGACAGGGGGCCCCTGAAGCTTTCTTT.

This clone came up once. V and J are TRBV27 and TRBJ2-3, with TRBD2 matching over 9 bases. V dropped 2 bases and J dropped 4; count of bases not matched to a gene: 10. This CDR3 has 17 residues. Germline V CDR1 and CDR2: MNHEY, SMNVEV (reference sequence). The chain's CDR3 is CASSLDLAGRLADTQYF. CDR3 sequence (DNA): TGTGCCAGCAGTTTAGACCTAGCGGGACGTCTCGCAGATACGCAGTATTTT.

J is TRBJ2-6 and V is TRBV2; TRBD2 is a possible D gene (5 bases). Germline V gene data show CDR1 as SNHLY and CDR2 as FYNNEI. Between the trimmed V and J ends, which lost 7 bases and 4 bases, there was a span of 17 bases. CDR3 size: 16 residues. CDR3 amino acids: CASTSTLVAGANVLTF. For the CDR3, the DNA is TGTGCCAGCACCTCTACACTAGTCGCCGGGGCCAACGTCCTGACTTTC.

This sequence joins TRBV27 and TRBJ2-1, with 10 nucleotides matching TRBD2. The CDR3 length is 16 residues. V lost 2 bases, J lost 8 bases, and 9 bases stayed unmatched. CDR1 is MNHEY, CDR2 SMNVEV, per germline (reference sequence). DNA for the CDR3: TGTGCCAGCAGTTTAGTCAGCGGGAGGGCAAGCTATGAGCAGTTCTTC. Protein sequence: CASSLVSGRASYEQFF.